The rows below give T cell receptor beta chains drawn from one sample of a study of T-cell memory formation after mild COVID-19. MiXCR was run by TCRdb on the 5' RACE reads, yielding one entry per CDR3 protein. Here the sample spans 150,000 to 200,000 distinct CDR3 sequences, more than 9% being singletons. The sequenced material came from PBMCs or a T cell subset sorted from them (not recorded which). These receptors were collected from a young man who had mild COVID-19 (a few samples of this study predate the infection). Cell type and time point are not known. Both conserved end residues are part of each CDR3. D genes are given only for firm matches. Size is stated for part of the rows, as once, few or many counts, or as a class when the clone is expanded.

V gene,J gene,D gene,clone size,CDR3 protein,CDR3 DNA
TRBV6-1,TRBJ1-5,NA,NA,CASNGGIGQPQHF,TGTGCCAGCAACGGAGGAATTGGTCAGCCCCAGCATTTT
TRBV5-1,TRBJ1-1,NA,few,CASSLEGSEAFF,TGCGCCAGCAGCCTTGAGGGCAGTGAAGCTTTCTTT
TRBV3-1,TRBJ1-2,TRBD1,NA,CASSQVGQGTSYGYTF,TGTGCCAGCAGCCAAGTAGGACAGGGTACATCCTATGGCTACACCTTC
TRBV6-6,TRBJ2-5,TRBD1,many,CASSHRQGAVVETQYF,TGTGCCAGCAGTCATAGACAGGGGGCGGTAGTAGAGACCCAGTACTTC
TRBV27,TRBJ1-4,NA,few,CASGPLGEKLFF,TGTGCCAGCGGGCCCCTGGGGGAAAAACTGTTTTTT
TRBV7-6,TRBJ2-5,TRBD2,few,CASSQSGGTGETQYF,TGTGCCAGCAGCCAGAGCGGGGGGACGGGAGAGACCCAGTACTTC
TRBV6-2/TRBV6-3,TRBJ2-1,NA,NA,CASSSYPHYNEQFF,TGTGCCAGCAGTTCCTATCCGCACTACAATGAGCAGTTCTTC
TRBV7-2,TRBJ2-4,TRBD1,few,CASSSTGVALGNIQYF,TGTGCCAGCAGCTCAACAGGGGTAGCTCTCGGAAACATTCAGTACTTC
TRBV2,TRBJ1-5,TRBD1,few,CASRADRAQPQHF,TGTGCCAGCAGAGCCGACAGGGCTCAGCCCCAGCATTTT
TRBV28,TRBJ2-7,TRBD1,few,CASRGQDSYEQYF,TGTGCCAGCAGGGGACAGGATTCCTACGAGCAGTACTTC
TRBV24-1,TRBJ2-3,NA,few,CATRDTDTQYF,TGTGCCACCAGGGATACAGATACGCAGTATTTT
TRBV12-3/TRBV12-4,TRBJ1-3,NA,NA,CASSFFENTIYF,TGTGCCAGCAGTTTCTTTGAAAACACCATATATTTT
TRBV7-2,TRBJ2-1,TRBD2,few,CASSLERGYNEQFF,TGTGCCAGCAGTCTCGAGCGGGGCTACAATGAGCAGTTCTTC
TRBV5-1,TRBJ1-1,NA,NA,CASSLSTSNTEAFF,TGCGCCAGCAGCTTGAGTACATCTAACACTGAAGCTTTCTTT
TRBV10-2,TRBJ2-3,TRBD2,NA,CAGGGGAVDTQYF,TGCGCCGGAGGCGGGGGGGCTGTAGATACGCAGTATTTT
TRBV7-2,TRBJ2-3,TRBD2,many,CASSRNSGSADTQYF,TGTGCCAGCAGCCGAAATAGCGGGAGCGCAGATACGCAGTATTTT
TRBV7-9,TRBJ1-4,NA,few,CASSSGFDGEKLFF,TGTGCCAGCAGCTCCGGATTTGACGGGGAAAAACTGTTTTTT
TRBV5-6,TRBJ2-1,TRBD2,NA,CASSPSRRGGHEQFF,TGTGCCAGCAGCCCATCCCGGCGGGGGGGCCATGAGCAGTTCTTC
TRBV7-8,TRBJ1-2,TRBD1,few,CASTLIGQADYGYTF,TGTGCCAGCACCCTAATAGGACAGGCGGATTATGGCTACACCTTC
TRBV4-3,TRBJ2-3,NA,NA,CASSQDPNTDTQYF,TGCGCCAGCAGCCAAGATCCGAATACAGATACGCAGTATTTT
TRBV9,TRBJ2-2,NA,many,CASSDVNTGELFF,TGTGCCAGCAGCGATGTGAACACCGGGGAGCTGTTTTTT
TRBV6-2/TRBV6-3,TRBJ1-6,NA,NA,CASSQRTAQSPLHF,TGTGCCAGCAGTCAGCGGACAGCGCAGTCACCCCTCCACTTT
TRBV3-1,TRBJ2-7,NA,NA,CASSPRTTSCEQYF,TGTGCCAGCAGTCCAAGAACTACCTCGTGCGAGCAGTACTTC
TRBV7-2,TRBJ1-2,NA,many,CASSSLNYGYTF,TGTGCCAGCAGCTCCCTTAACTATGGCTACACCTTC
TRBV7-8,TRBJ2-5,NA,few,CASSPYLGQETQYF,TGTGCCAGCAGCCCCTATTTGGGGCAAGAGACCCAGTACTTC
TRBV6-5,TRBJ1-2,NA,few,CASWGTIYGYTF,TGTGCCAGCTGGGGAACCATCTATGGCTACACCTTC
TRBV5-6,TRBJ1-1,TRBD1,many,CASSPDGGTGDTEAFF,TGTGCCAGCAGCCCCGACGGGGGCACAGGGGACACTGAAGCTTTCTTT
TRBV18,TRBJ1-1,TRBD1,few,CASSSAGGTEAFF,TGTGCCAGCTCATCGGCAGGGGGCACTGAAGCTTTCTTT
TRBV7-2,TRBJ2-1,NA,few,CASSLDSGRRNEQFF,TGTGCCAGCAGCTTGGACTCGGGCAGGCGGAATGAGCAGTTCTTC
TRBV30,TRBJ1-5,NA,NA,CAWTLGNRDQPQHF,TGTGCCTGGACCCTGGGGAACCGAGATCAGCCCCAGCATTTT
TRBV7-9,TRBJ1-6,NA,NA,CASSLLQGSPLHF,TGTGCCAGCAGCTTATTACAGGGTTCACCCCTCCACTTT
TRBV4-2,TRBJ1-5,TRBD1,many,CASSQGAQGGNQPQHF,TGTGCCAGCAGCCAAGGGGCACAGGGGGGCAATCAGCCCCAGCATTTT
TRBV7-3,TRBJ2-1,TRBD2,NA,CASSPQASGAEQFF,TGTGCCAGCAGTCCCCAGGCTAGCGGAGCAGAGCAGTTCTTC
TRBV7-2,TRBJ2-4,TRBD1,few,CASSSGGNIQYF,TGTGCCAGCAGCTCAGGGGGAAACATTCAGTACTTC
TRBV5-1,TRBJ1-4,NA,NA,CASSLQANEKLFF,TGCGCCAGCAGCTTACAGGCGAATGAAAAACTGTTTTTT
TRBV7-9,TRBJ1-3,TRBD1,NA,CASRRGETGEDF,TGTGCCAGCAGACGCGGGGAAACAGGGGAGGATTTT
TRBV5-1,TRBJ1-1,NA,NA,CASSLDGPLNTEAFF,TGCGCCAGCAGCTTGGACGGTCCTTTGAACACTGAAGCTTTCTTT
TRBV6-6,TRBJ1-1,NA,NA,CASSPYVGRRNTEAFF,TGTGCCAGCAGTCCCTATGTTGGACGTCGGAACACTGAAGCTTTCTTT
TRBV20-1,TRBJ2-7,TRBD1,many,CSAWDRSSSYEQYF,TGCAGTGCTTGGGACAGGTCCAGCTCCTACGAGCAGTACTTC
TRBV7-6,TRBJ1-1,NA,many,CASSSTVPPYWAFF,TGTGCCAGCAGCTCAACCGTCCCTCCTTATTGGGCTTTCTTT
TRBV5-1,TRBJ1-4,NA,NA,CASSLDGQSNEKLFF,TGCGCCAGCAGCTTGGACGGTCAGTCTAATGAAAAACTGTTTTTT